The source of this TCR beta chain is a study of blood T cell repertoires in COVID-19. Study-wide background: Samples came from the United States, Italy and Spain, spanning acute and convalescent COVID-19. T cells, B-cell-depleted T cells, or PBMCs provided the cDNA or gDNA that served as material.

Per the study methods: Nucleated cell counts were estimated from reference gene primer amplification. Using immunoSEQ multiplex PCR, the repertoire was profiled, and TCRdb retains in-frame clones only, with some absent. V and J calls and clone size follow that table, whereas D and trimming were derived from the DNA. The data contain 77,000 or so clones, 74% of them seen just once; the ten biggest clones take up just over 2.5%. This clone was observed a single time. CDR1 and CDR2 from the germline V gene are SGHTA and FQGNSA. The CDR3 spans 16 residues. J gave up 3 bases and V 2 bases, and 7 bases lay outside the gene matches.

The receptor was isolated from a human donor with acute or convalescent COVID-19. The donor label of this sample is uncertain. The V and J genes are TRBV7-2 and TRBJ2-3, with 8 bases aligning to TRBD2. Sequencing was carried out using peripheral blood. The DNA of the CDR3 is TGTGCCAGCAGCTTATTGGGTAGCGGGATGACAGATACGCAGTATTTT. Protein: CASSLLGSGMTDTQYF.